The next 2 T cell receptor beta chains were all read from a single sample in a study of shared clonotypes between healthy human individuals. Some clones are missing from TCRdb's copy, which holds only in-frame ones; the method was immunoSEQ multiplex PCR. The sample has around 2,100,000 clones, about 95% seen once. The naive CD8 population came from CD45RO-negative cells selected for CCR7, without terminally differentiated effector memory CD45RA+ cells. Sample: naive CD8+ T cells sorted from blood. The receptors were sampled from a man between 18 and 29 years old in good health.

This chain links TRBV6-5 with TRBJ2-3; D remains unclear. The V and J ends lost 0 bases and 4 bases respectively, with 8 bases between them. CDR3 length: 14 amino acids. Germline CDR1 is MNHEY and CDR2 is SVGAGI. CDR3 amino acids: CASSYSTGADTQYF. Here the CDR3 DNA reads TGTGCCAGCAGTTACTCAACGGGCGCAGATACGCAGTATTTT.

The chain joins TRBV21-1 to TRBJ2-7. TRBV21-1 is flagged as a pseudogene. This CDR3 comprises 14 residues. The CDR3 sequence is CASSKSVAAYEQYF. For the CDR3, the DNA is TGTGCCAGCAGCAAAAGTGTGGCAGCTTACGAGCAGTACTTC.